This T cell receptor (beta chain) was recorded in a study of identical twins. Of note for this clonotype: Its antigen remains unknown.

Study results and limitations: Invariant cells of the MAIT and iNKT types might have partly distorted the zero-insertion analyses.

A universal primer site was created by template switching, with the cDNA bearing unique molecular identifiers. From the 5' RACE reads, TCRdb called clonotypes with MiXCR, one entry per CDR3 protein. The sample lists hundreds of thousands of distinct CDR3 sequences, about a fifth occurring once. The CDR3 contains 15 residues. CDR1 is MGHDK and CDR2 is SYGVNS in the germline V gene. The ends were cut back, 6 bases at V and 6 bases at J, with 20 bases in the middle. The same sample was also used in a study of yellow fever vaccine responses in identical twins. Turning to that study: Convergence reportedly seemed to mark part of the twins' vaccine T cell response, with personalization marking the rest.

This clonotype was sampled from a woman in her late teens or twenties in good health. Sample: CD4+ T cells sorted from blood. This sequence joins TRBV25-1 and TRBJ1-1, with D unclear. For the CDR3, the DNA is TGTGCCAGCAGAGGTTCGAGAGGGCTGGCGGCTGAAGCTTTCTTT. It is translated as CASRGSRGLAAEAFF.